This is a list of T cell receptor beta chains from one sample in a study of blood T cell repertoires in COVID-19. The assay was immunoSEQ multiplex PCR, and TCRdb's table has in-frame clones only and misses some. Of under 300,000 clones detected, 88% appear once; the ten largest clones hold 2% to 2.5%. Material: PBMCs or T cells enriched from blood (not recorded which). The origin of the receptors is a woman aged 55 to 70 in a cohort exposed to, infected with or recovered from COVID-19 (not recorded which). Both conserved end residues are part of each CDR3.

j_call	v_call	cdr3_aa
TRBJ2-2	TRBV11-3	CASSLGGPGGTGELFF
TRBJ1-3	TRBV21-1	CASPTVNSGNTIYF
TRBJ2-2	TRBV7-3	CASSLTGAKLENTGELFF
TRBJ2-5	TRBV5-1	CASSLATGITQETQYF
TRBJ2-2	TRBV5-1	CASSLSGQGNTGELFF
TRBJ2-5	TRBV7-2	CASSSRLAGEWGQYF
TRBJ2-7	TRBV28	CASSVFGRDAYEQYF
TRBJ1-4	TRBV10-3	CAISRQGLEKLFF
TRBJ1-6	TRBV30	CACTGTGGWYNSPLHF
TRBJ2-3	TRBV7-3	CASSLKGARGDTQYF
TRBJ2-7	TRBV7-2	CASSRIAGGNSYEQYF
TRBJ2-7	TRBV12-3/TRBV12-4	CASSLMASEQYF
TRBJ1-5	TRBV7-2	CASSEPGFGQPQHF
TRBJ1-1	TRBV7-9	CASSLASGTEAFF
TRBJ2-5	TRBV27	CASSLFASGRGETQYF
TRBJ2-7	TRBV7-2	CASSPRGLAGGYEQYF
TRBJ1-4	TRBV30	CAWSGPGGKLFF
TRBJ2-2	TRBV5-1	CASSFLAGNTGELFF
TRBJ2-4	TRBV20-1	CSASSQGAGIQYF
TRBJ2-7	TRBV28	CASSRRPGLAEPAHSYEQYF
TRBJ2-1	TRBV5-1	CASSLVAGGNEQFF
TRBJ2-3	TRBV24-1	CATSEPIAGSTDTQYF
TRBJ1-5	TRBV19	CASSIQIDQPQHF
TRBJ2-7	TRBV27	CASSWAGVAYEQYF
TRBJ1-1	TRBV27	CASTPDRVNTEAFF
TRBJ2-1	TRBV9	CASSVGRSSYNEQFF
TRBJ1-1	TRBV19	CATRDTMNTEAFF
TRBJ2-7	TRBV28	CASSLGQGVSYEQYF
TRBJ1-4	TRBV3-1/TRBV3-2	CASSEQGSYMLTNEKLFF
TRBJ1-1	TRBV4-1	CASSQGVGGGPSTEAFF
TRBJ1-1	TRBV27	CASSFGRGGNTEAFF
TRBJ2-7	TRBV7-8	CASSLETGPLEQYF
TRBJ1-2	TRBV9	CASSNGGAYGYTF
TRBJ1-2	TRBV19	CASKRTGANYGYTF
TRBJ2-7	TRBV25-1	CASCSGGDTYEQYF
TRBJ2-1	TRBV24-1	CATSASGSSYNEQFF
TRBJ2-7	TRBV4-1	CASSQGVTSGSYEQYF
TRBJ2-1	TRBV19	CASSIGTGNHNEQFF
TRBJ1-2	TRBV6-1	CASSELQDPTFMAYGYTF
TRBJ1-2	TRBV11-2	CASSLGDRDPGSYTF
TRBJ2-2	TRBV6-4	CASSDDRGTGELFF
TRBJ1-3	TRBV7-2	CASSYRGGNTIYF
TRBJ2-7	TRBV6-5	CASSYSGTDYEQYF
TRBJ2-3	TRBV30	CAWTTLAGYTDTQYF
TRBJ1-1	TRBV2	CASRPREGVTEAFF
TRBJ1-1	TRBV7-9	CASSLEVGDRNTEAFF
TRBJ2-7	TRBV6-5	CASSIDRGPYEQYF
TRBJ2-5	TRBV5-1	CASSYTGGGETQYF
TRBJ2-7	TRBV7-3	CATIVKGHPYEQYF
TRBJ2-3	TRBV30	CAWNFSGVADTQYF
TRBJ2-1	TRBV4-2	CASSQRGPSSYNEQFF
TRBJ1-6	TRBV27	CASSSPGQGAYSPLHF